Following are 23 T cell receptor beta chains from one sample sequenced in a study of blood T cell repertoires in COVID-19. Generated by immunoSEQ multiplex PCR, the TCRdb table keeps only in-frame clones and is missing some. The sample carries 230,000 or so clones, 65% to 90% recorded once. The specimen sequenced was peripheral blood. The receptor set was obtained from a man aged 40-50 years who had recovered from COVID-19.

This clone was seen a few times. The chain joins TRBV27 to TRBJ1-2; D remains ambiguous. Germline V gives CDR1 MNHEY, CDR2 SMNVEV (reference sequence). V was pared by 4 bases and J by 7 bases, with 16 bases between. The CDR3 consists of 14 residues. The CDR3 reads CASSSRPLVSGYTF. In DNA, the CDR3 is TGTGCCAGCAGTTCTAGGCCCCTGGTGAGTGGCTACACCTTC.

This clone appeared a few times. The chain links TRBV7-9 to TRBJ2-5, with 10 bases matching TRBD2. Germline V CDR1 and CDR2: SEHNR, FQNEAQ (reference sequence). The CDR3 length is 13 residues. With 5 bases clipped from V and 5 bases from J, the junction kept 2 bases outside the gene matches. CDR3 loop: CASSSSGGETQYF. The CDR3 DNA sequence: TGTGCCAGCAGCAGTAGCGGGGGGGAGACCCAGTACTTC.

This clone was observed a handful of times. V and J are TRBV3-1 (or the pseudogene TRBV3-2) and TRBJ1-2; 7 nucleotides match TRBD1. Trimming removed 4 bases from V and 2 bases from J; junction bases left unmatched: 13. CDR1 is LGHDT, CDR2 YNNKEL, per germline (reference sequence). There are 17 residues in the CDR3. This chain's CDR3 is CASSPREGTDSNYGYTF. The CDR3 region has the DNA TGTGCCAGCAGCCCCCGGGAGGGGACAGATAGCAACTATGGCTACACCTTC.

The V gene is TRBV7-9, the J gene TRBJ1-1; TRBD1 is a possible D gene (5 bases). Trimming removed 1 base at V and 8 bases at J, with 8 bases between. The germline V gene encodes CDR1 SEHNR and CDR2 FQNEAQ (reference sequence). There are 12 residues in the CDR3. The CDR3 DNA is TGTGCCAGCAGCTTAGTAGGGGCAGAAGCTTTCTTT. Protein product: CASSLVGAEAFF.

This clone was seen a few times. The chain recombines TRBV6-2 or TRBV6-3 with TRBJ2-3, with D possibly TRBD2 on 6 matching bases. Trimming left V 6 bases short and J 5 bases short, with 15 bases between. This CDR3 is built from 14 residues. Germline V gene data show CDR1 as MNHEY and CDR2 as SVGEGT. The CDR3 DNA reads TGTGCCAGCAGCGACGGCGGGAACATAGATACGCAGTATTTT. Its protein is CASSDGGNIDTQYF.

In the case of this clone: This same CDR3 is encoded by further DNA sequences in the sample. The rearrangement uses TRBV5-1 and TRBJ2-7, with TRBD2 matching over 9 bases. The CDR3 sequence is 15 residues long. V shed 0 bases and J 0 bases; nucleotides not matched to a gene: 1. Per germline, CDR1 SGHRS and CDR2 YFSETQ. The CDR3, as DNA: TGCGCCAGCAGCTTGGGCGGGGGGGACTCCTACGAGCAGTACTTC. Translating it yields CASSLGGGDSYEQYF. The full variable domain, its missing parts supplied by reference TRBV5-1 and TRBJ2-7, is KAGVTQTPRYLIKTRGQQVTLSCSPISGHRSVSWYQQTPGQGLQFLFEYFSETQRNKGNFPGRFSGRQFSNSRSEMNVSTLELGDSALYLCASSLGGGDSYEQYFGPGTRLTVT.

The rearrangement links TRBV7-8 to TRBJ2-2; no firm D call. Trimming shortened V by 4 bases and J by 1 base, and 10 bases separated the two germline ends. CDR1 is SGHVS, CDR2 FQNEAQ, per germline. CDR3 length: 15 amino acids. The CDR3 nucleotides read TGTGCCAGCAGCTCTACAGTGCGGAACACCGGGGAGCTGTTTTTT. Protein product: CASSSTVRNTGELFF.

The V gene is TRBV7-9, the J gene TRBJ1-2; TRBD1 matches at 7 bases. Losses at the gene ends were 4 bases for V and 5 bases for J; bases not matched to a gene: 7. In germline, CDR1 is SEHNR, CDR2 FQNEAQ (reference sequence). This CDR3 is built from 14 residues. The chain's CDR3 is CASSSTGPLYGYTF. CDR3 DNA: TGTGCCAGCAGCTCGACAGGGCCACTTTATGGCTACACCTTC.

The CDR3 nucleotides read TGCAGCGTTGGACTAGCATACAATGAGCAGTTCTTC. Its protein is CSVGLAYNEQFF. The chain combines TRBV29-1 with TRBJ2-1, with 7 bases fitting TRBD2. There are 12 residues in the CDR3. Germline V gene lookup returns CDR1 SQVTM and CDR2 ANQGSEA. The J segment lost 4 bases and the V segment lost 4 bases, leaving 1 base of the junction unmatched.

V gene TRBV18 combines with J gene TRBJ2-7, with 12 bases matching TRBD1. The CDR3 is 14 amino acids. CDR1 and CDR2 from the germline V gene are KGHSH and LQKENI. J lost 6 bases, V lost 3 bases, and 3 bases had no gene match. The CDR3 spells CASSPGTGGLEQYF. As DNA, the CDR3 is TGTGCCAGCTCACCCGGGACAGGGGGCCTCGAGCAGTACTTC.

The chain combines TRBV7-2 with TRBJ1-2, with D possibly being TRBD1 (6 bases). From germline, CDR1 is SGHTA and CDR2 FQGNSA. V lost 3 bases and J 5 bases, leaving 10 bases between the germline ends. The CDR3 totals 13 residues. CDR3 coding DNA: TGTGCCAGCAGCTTGGGACACCTATATGGCTACACCTTC. This gives the protein CASSLGHLYGYTF.

This chain uses TRBV4-3 with TRBJ1-2; a weak D match, TRBD1 (6 bases). Per germline, CDR1 LGHNA and CDR2 YSLEER. Trimming pared 2 bases from V and 6 bases from J, leaving 7 bases between. There are 12 residues in the CDR3. CDR3 protein: CASSQQGHGYTF. CDR3 in DNA: TGCGCCAGCAGCCAACAGGGGCATGGCTACACCTTC.

The CDR3 protein is CASSDRQGFTKNIQYF. The CDR3 DNA sequence: TGTGCCAGCAGTGATCGACAGGGGTTTACCAAAAACATTCAGTACTTC. V is TRBV2 and J is TRBJ2-4, with 8 bases matching TRBD1. This CDR3 contains 16 residues. Losses at the gene ends were 3 bases for V and 2 bases for J; bases not matched to a gene: 6. Germline CDR1 reads SNHLY; CDR2 reads FYNNEI. Full variable domain (remainder filled in from reference TRBV2 and TRBJ2-4): EPEVTQTPSHQVTQMGQEVILRCVPISNHLYFYWYRQILGQKVEFLVSFYNNEISEKSEIFDDQFSVERPDGSNFTLKIRSTKLEDSAMYFCASSDRQGFTKNIQYFGAGTRLSVL.

The gene calls are TRBV29-1 and TRBJ1-1, with D perhaps matching TRBD1 (5 bases). CDR3 length: 14 amino acids. The germline V gene encodes CDR1 SQVTM and CDR2 ANQGSEA. V lost 5 bases, J lost 1 base, and 14 bases lay in between. CDR3 sequence reads: CSVHRSVQNTEAFF. The CDR3, as DNA: TGCAGCGTTCACAGGTCAGTCCAGAACACTGAAGCTTTCTTT.

The gene calls are TRBV30 and TRBJ1-1; 11 bases match TRBD1. The CDR3 contains 13 residues. V lost 5 bases and J lost 1; bases outside the gene matches: 0. CDR1 is GTSNPN and CDR2 is SVGIG in the germline V gene (reference sequence). CDR3 in amino acids: CAWGQGANTEAFF. The CDR3 coding sequence is TGTGCCTGGGGACAGGGGGCGAACACTGAAGCTTTCTTT.

J is TRBJ2-5 and V is TRBV3-1 (or the pseudogene TRBV3-2); perhaps TRBD2 as D (6 bases). CDR3 length: 14 amino acids. CDR1 is LGHDT, CDR2 YNNKEL, per germline (reference sequence). V lost 4 bases to trimming and J lost 2 bases, with 11 bases between them. This CDR3 is CASSRLDPQETQYF. DNA for the CDR3: TGTGCCAGCAGCCGACTAGACCCTCAAGAGACCCAGTACTTC.

The CDR3 DNA sequence: TGTGCCAGCAGCCTAGCCGGGACAGGGTCAGATACGCAGTATTTT. Its translation: CASSLAGTGSDTQYF. V is TRBV6-2 or TRBV6-3 and J is TRBJ2-3; TRBD1 matches at 9 bases. The V gene's germline CDR1 is MNHEY and CDR2 SVGEGT. J was trimmed by 4 bases and V by 6 bases; bases with no gene match: 8. CDR3 length: 15 amino acids.

The chain uses TRBV30 and TRBJ1-2; D perhaps matches TRBD1 (6 bases). The V end was cut by 2 bases, the J end by 4 bases, with 20 bases between. The CDR3 extends over 16 amino acids. Germline CDR1 is GTSNPN and CDR2 is SVGIG (reference sequence). The CDR3 DNA is TGTGCCTGGAGTTTAACACAGGGATTTACGGGCTATGGCTACACCTTC. It encodes CAWSLTQGFTGYGYTF.

The chain employs TRBV19 and TRBJ1-5, with 8 bases lining up with TRBD1. The junction had 7 bases not matched to a gene; V was cut back by 8 bases and J by 7 bases. This CDR3 has 13 residues. Germline CDR1 is LNHDA and CDR2 is SQIVND (reference sequence). The CDR3 is CASSDRVEQPQHF. CDR3 nucleotide sequence: TGTGCCAGTTCGGACAGGGTAGAACAGCCCCAGCATTTT.

The chain combines TRBV12-3 or TRBV12-4 with TRBJ2-1, with D possibly being TRBD1 (6 bases). The CDR3 has 13 amino acids. The ends were cut back, 6 bases at V and 5 bases at J, with 11 bases in the middle. The CDR3 DNA reads as TGTGCCAGCAGAGGGTCAGGGGACAATGAGCAGTTCTTC. Translating it yields CASRGSGDNEQFF.

The rearrangement uses TRBV19 and TRBJ2-3; tentatively, D is TRBD2 (5 bases). The ends were cut back, 4 bases at V and 0 bases at J, with 11 bases in the middle. The CDR3 is made up of 15 amino acids. Germline CDR1 is LNHDA and CDR2 is SQIVND (reference sequence). The CDR3 nucleotides read TGTGCCAGTAGTAGTCTGCCGGGAAGCACAGATACGCAGTATTTT. Residues: CASSSLPGSTDTQYF.

The chain combines TRBV4-1 with TRBJ2-3; 10 bases map to TRBD1. The ends lost 1 base at V and 7 bases at J; junction bases unmatched: 11. CDR3 length equals 17 residues. CDR1 and CDR2 from the germline V gene are MGHRA and YSYEKL. DNA of the CDR3: TGCGCCAGCAGCCAAGGAATTACGACAGGGGGCAGAAATACGCAGTATTTT. Protein: CASSQGITTGGRNTQYF.

V usage is TRBV5-8 and J usage is TRBJ2-5, with 7 bases lining up with TRBD2. Germline loops: CDR1 SGHTS, CDR2 YDEGEE. There are 14 residues in the CDR3. Trimming took 4 bases from V and 5 from J; bases not matched to a gene: 8. The CDR3 protein is CASSLYGGGETQYF. The CDR3 DNA sequence: TGTGCCAGCAGCCTCTATGGGGGAGGGGAGACCCAGTACTTC.